These T cell receptor beta chains were read from a single sample in a study of CD8+CD57+ T cells in acquired aplastic anemia. TCRdb itself ran the reads through MiXCR, one entry per CDR3 protein. This table has over 100,000 distinct CDR3 sequences, roughly two fifths appearing once. The sample comprised sorted CD4+, CD8+, or CD8+CD57+ T cells (not recorded which) from PBMCs. The source of these receptors is a human donor in good health, serving as a control. Both conserved end residues are part of each CDR3. Fields, in order: J gene, clone size, D gene, V gene, CDR3 DNA, CDR3 protein. The D gene is left open where the match is weak. A row's size may be missing; if present it is once, few, many or a size class.

>TRBJ2-3|many|-|TRBV19
TGTGCCAGTAGTATAGACGAGGGAGGCTCTCTCAATACGCAGTATTTT
CASSIDEGGSLNTQYF
>TRBJ1-2|many|TRBD1|TRBV19
TGTGCCAGTAGTATGGGGACAGGGTTGAACTATGGCTACACCTTC
CASSMGTGLNYGYTF
>TRBJ1-1|many|-|TRBV20-1
TGCAGTGCTCTGCTAGGGGCGGCTTTCTTT
CSALLGAAFF
>TRBJ2-5|-|TRBD2|TRBV5-1
TGCGCCAGCAGCTTACGGGGGGTCAGTCAAGAGACCCAGTACTTC
CASSLRGVSQETQYF
>TRBJ2-7|many|TRBD2|TRBV6-1
TGTGCCAGCAGTCTTAAGACTAGCGGGGTCGGGGAGCAGTACTTC
CASSLKTSGVGEQYF
>TRBJ2-6|many|TRBD1|TRBV27
TGTGCCACGAAGAACCGGGACAGCCCAGGTGGTAGGGCCAACGTCCTGACTTTC
CATKNRDSPGGRANVLTF
>TRBJ2-1|many|-|TRBV4-1
TGCGCCAGCAGCCAAGCGTGGGAATTGTACAATGAGCAGTTCTTC
CASSQAWELYNEQFF
>TRBJ2-5|many|-|TRBV6-1
TGTGCCAGCAGTGACAGGTACCAAGAGACCCAGTACTTC
CASSDRYQETQYF
>TRBJ2-1|-|TRBD2|TRBV16
TGTGCCAGCAGCGCCCGGGGGGGTAGTTACAATGAGCAGTTCTTC
CASSARGGSYNEQFF
>TRBJ2-7|few|-|TRBV7-2
TGTGCCAGCAGCTTAGGTCTAGCAGGCTACGAGCAGTACTTC
CASSLGLAGYEQYF
>TRBJ2-7|many|TRBD2|TRBV7-8
TGTGCCAGCAGCTCTGCGACTAGCGGGAGTTGGTACGAGCAGTACTTC
CASSSATSGSWYEQYF
>TRBJ1-2|-|-|TRBV7-9
TGTGCCAGCAGCTTATCCTTCTATGGCTACACCTTC
CASSLSFYGYTF
>TRBJ1-1|few|TRBD1|TRBV3-1
TGTGCCAGCAGCCAGACAGGGGGCCGGAACACTGAAGCTTTCTTT
CASSQTGGRNTEAFF
>TRBJ1-1|many|-|TRBV7-2
TGTGCCAGCAGCTTAGACGGCCAGGTGAACACTGAAGCTTTCTTT
CASSLDGQVNTEAFF
>TRBJ2-2|many|TRBD1|TRBV12-3/TRBV12-4
TGTGCCAGCAGCCGGGGACAGACTCTGACCGGGGAGCTGTTTTTT
CASSRGQTLTGELFF
>TRBJ2-1|-|TRBD2|TRBV19
TGTGCCAGTAGTATTGGGGGACTAGCGGGGATCTACAATGAGCAGTTCTTC
CASSIGGLAGIYNEQFF
>TRBJ2-2|-|-|TRBV2
TGTGCCAGCAGTGGGACAGCGGACACCGGGGAGCTGTTTTTT
CASSGTADTGELFF
>TRBJ1-2|many|-|TRBV24-1
TGTGCCACCAGTGTTGGTTCGGACAGCTATGGCTACACCTTC
CATSVGSDSYGYTF
>TRBJ1-2|many|-|TRBV2
TGTGCCAGGGGGGAGGTCGTTGGCTACACCTTC
CARGEVVGYTF
>TRBJ2-2|many|-|TRBV6-5
TGTGCCAGCAGTAACCGGGACGTTAACACCGGGGAGCTGTTTTTT
CASSNRDVNTGELFF
>TRBJ1-4|many|-|TRBV2
TGTGCCAGCGGCTGGGTGGCGGAAAAACTGTTTTTT
CASGWVAEKLFF
>TRBJ2-1|once|TRBD1|TRBV10-3
TGTGCCACTAACTTTGGACCGGGACAGGGGAACAATGAGCAGTTCTTC
CATNFGPGQGNNEQFF
>TRBJ2-3|many|-|TRBV9
TGTGCCAGCAGCTCCTACGTCAGGAATACGCAGTATTTT
CASSSYVRNTQYF
>TRBJ2-5|-|TRBD1|TRBV4-1
TGCGCCAGCAGAGAGGGGGCTGCGAGGGGAGAGACCCAGTACTTC
CASREGAARGETQYF
>TRBJ2-5|many|-|TRBV5-1
TGCGCCAGCAGCCGGGGGGCGGAAGAGACCCAGTACTTC
CASSRGAEETQYF
>TRBJ1-6|-|TRBD1|TRBV9
TGTGCCAGCAGCTCCACAGGGGATTCACCCCTCCACTTT
CASSSTGDSPLHF
>TRBJ1-1|-|-|TRBV12-3/TRBV12-4
TGTGCCAGCAGTCGTAGCGAGGACCGTTCCGCTGAAGCTTTCTTT
CASSRSEDRSAEAFF
>TRBJ2-1|many|-|TRBV11-2
TGTGCCAGCAGCCCAGGGACTCTTCTAAACAATGAGCAGTTCTTC
CASSPGTLLNNEQFF
>TRBJ1-3|many|-|TRBV7-8
TGTGCCAGCAGCAACCGGGACATCCCTGACGGTAACACCATATATTTT
CASSNRDIPDGNTIYF
>TRBJ1-4|-|-|TRBV6-5
TGTGCCAGCAGTTACGGGCTTTATGAAAAACTGTTTTTT
CASSYGLYEKLFF
>TRBJ1-1|many|-|TRBV2
TGTGCCAGCAGTGCACGGCCGGCTGAAGCTTTCTTT
CASSARPAEAFF
>TRBJ1-4|-|TRBD1|TRBV5-8
TGTGCCAGCAGCCTAGACAGGGGAAGGCAGGAAAAACTGTTTTTT
CASSLDRGRQEKLFF
>TRBJ2-5|-|-|TRBV20-1
TGCAGTGTTAGGCAGAGCCTAGAGACCCAGTACTTC
CSVRQSLETQYF
>TRBJ1-6|few|-|TRBV6-1
TGTGCCAGCCTAGAAGTTCCGATGAATACTTCACCCCTCCACTTT
CASLEVPMNTSPLHF
>TRBJ1-1|-|-|TRBV7-2
TGTGCCAGCAGCGAATACAGAAGCACTGAAGCTTTCTTT
CASSEYRSTEAFF
>TRBJ2-7|-|-|TRBV19
TGTGCCAGTAGTATAGGTGCGGACTACGAGCAGTACTTC
CASSIGADYEQYF
>TRBJ1-1|many|-|TRBV30
TGTGCCTGGAGTGTAGCCCAGACGGCTTTCTTT
CAWSVAQTAFF
>TRBJ1-2|-|TRBD1|TRBV2
TGTGCCAGCAGGGGGGACAGCAGGGGCTACACCTTC
CASRGDSRGYTF
>TRBJ2-5|many|TRBD2|TRBV9
TGTGCCAGCGGCCCAGCGGGGGGGTACCAAGAGACCCAGTACTTC
CASGPAGGYQETQYF
>TRBJ1-1|-|TRBD1|TRBV29-1
TGCAGCGTTGAAGGGGAGACAGGGGGTAGAACTGAAGCTTTCTTT
CSVEGETGGRTEAFF
>TRBJ1-2|-|-|TRBV4-3
TGCGCCAGCAGCCAAAGGTACCGGCATGGCTACACCTTC
CASSQRYRHGYTF
>TRBJ1-5|-|-|TRBV10-3
TGTGCCATCAGTGATGTTTATAGCAATCAGCCCCAGCATTTT
CAISDVYSNQPQHF
>TRBJ1-3|few|-|TRBV30
TGTGCCTGGAGTGTCGGACCTTACTCTGGGAACACCATATATTTT
CAWSVGPYSGNTIYF
>TRBJ1-1|-|-|TRBV25-1
TGTGCCAGCAGGAAGACGGGACTGATGAACACTGAAGCTTTCTTT
CASRKTGLMNTEAFF
>TRBJ2-7|-|TRBD2|TRBV7-8
TGTGCCAGCAGCAACGGACTAGCGGGTTCTTACTCCTACGAGCAGTACTTC
CASSNGLAGSYSYEQYF
>TRBJ2-1|many|-|TRBV11-2
TGTGCCAGCAGCTTCGGGCCCTATTCACTGGAGCAGTTCTTC
CASSFGPYSLEQFF
>TRBJ1-1|-|-|TRBV19
TGTGCCAGTAGTTCCCCGATAAACACTGAAGCTTTCTTT
CASSSPINTEAFF
>TRBJ1-3|-|-|TRBV28
TGTGCCAGCAGCACCATGGGATCTGGAAACACCATATATTTT
CASSTMGSGNTIYF
>TRBJ2-3|many|-|TRBV20-1
TGCAGTGCTATGGCACGGGTTTTACTGGTGTACGCGCAGTATTTT
CSAMARVLLVYAQYF
>TRBJ2-7|-|-|TRBV2
TGTGCCAGCAGTGCCGTCAGACAGCAGTACTTC
CASSAVRQQYF